These T cell receptor beta chains were read from a single sample in a study of blood T cell repertoires in COVID-19. The method was immunoSEQ multiplex PCR; TCRdb's version includes in-frame clones alone and lacks a portion of them. The data contain tens of thousands of clones, 89% of them singletons. The sample taken for sequencing was peripheral blood. These receptors were obtained from a woman aged 55-70 years with active COVID-19. Both conserved end residues are part of each CDR3. A D gene is named only where the DNA matches it firmly. Where a row states a size, it is once, few, many or the class of an expanded clone; other rows omit it.

j_gene	abundance	d_gene	v_gene	CDR3aa	CDR3nt
TRBJ1-5	.	.	TRBV4-1	CASSLRGLKNQPQHF	TGCGCCAGCAGCCTTCGAGGGCTAAAGAATCAGCCCCAGCATTTT
TRBJ1-3	.	.	TRBV18	CASSPTGISVRNTIYF	TGTGCCAGCTCACCTACGGGAATCTCTGTCAGAAACACCATATATTTT
TRBJ1-4	.	.	TRBV27	CASSLQGLGEKLFF	TGTGCCAGCAGTTTACAGGGATTGGGCGAAAAACTGTTTTTT
TRBJ1-2	.	TRBD1	TRBV6-1	CASSEGGTGAYGYTF	TGTGCCAGCAGTGAAGGGGGGACAGGGGCCTATGGCTACACCTTC
TRBJ2-1	.	TRBD1	TRBV7-3	CASSPGQGGNEQFF	TGTGCCAGCAGCCCGGGACAGGGTGGCAATGAGCAGTTCTTC
TRBJ2-3	.	TRBD1	TRBV4-1	CASSQDEPRQGAKDTQYF	TGCGCCAGCAGCCAAGATGAGCCGAGACAGGGGGCAAAAGATACGCAGTATTTT
TRBJ2-2	.	TRBD2	TRBV9	CASSVDPGGQSTGELFF	TGTGCCAGCAGCGTAGATCCGGGGGGGCAGAGCACCGGGGAGCTGTTTTTT
TRBJ2-1	.	TRBD2	TRBV5-1	CASSLPSGGLNEQFF	TGCGCCAGCAGCTTACCCAGCGGGGGGCTAAATGAGCAGTTCTTC
TRBJ1-5	.	.	TRBV7-8	CASSSRNQPQHF	TGTGCCAGCAGCTCGAGAAATCAGCCCCAGCATTTT
TRBJ2-1	.	TRBD1	TRBV5-1	CASSLRGPEGFF	TGCGCCAGCAGCTTAAGGGGGCCTGAGGGGTTCTTC
TRBJ2-1	.	TRBD2	TRBV19	CASSGAASGARNEQFF	TGTGCCAGTAGTGGGGCGGCTAGCGGGGCACGGAATGAGCAGTTCTTC
TRBJ2-1	.	TRBD1	TRBV27	CASRRTGGNEQFF	TGTGCCAGCAGAAGGACAGGGGGCAATGAGCAGTTCTTC
TRBJ2-1	.	TRBD1	TRBV11-2	CASSQQGEGRSRFF	TGTGCCAGCAGTCAACAGGGGGAAGGAAGATCTCGGTTCTTC
TRBJ2-3	once	.	TRBV5-6	CASSLTQGSPPRDTQYF	TGTGCCAGCAGCTTGACGCAGGGATCTCCCCCTAGGGATACGCAGTATTTT
TRBJ2-1	.	TRBD2	TRBV3-1/TRBV3-2	CASNRAGTRGNEQFF	TGTGCCAGCAACCGAGCCGGGACTAGGGGCAATGAGCAGTTCTTC
TRBJ1-2	.	.	TRBV5-1	CASSLEAGNYGYTF	TGCGCCAGCAGCTTGGAGGCAGGGAACTATGGCTACACCTTC
TRBJ2-6	.	.	TRBV15	CATSAHRAGANVLTF	TGTGCCACCAGCGCCCACAGGGCTGGGGCCAACGTCCTGACTTTC
TRBJ1-4	.	.	TRBV10-2	CASSEQSGAGEKLFF	TGCGCCAGCAGTGAGCAGTCCGGTGCGGGAGAAAAACTGTTTTTT
TRBJ1-1	.	.	TRBV29-1	CSVSTGGMNTEAFF	TGCAGCGTGAGTACCGGGGGAATGAACACTGAAGCTTTCTTT
TRBJ2-1	.	.	TRBV4-2	CASSQVVGSSEQFF	TGTGCCAGCAGCCAAGTTGTGGGGAGCTCTGAGCAGTTCTTC
TRBJ2-7	.	.	TRBV7-9	CASSLAGQFYEQYF	TGTGCCAGCAGCTTAGCGGGACAATTCTACGAGCAGTACTTC
TRBJ2-3	.	TRBD2	TRBV7-2	CASSLGLAGGRDTQYF	TGTGCCAGCAGCTTAGGGCTAGCGGGGGGCAGGGATACGCAGTATTTT
TRBJ1-1	.	.	TRBV2	CASSEEGNTEAFF	TGTGCCAGCAGTGAGGAGGGGAACACTGAAGCTTTCTTT
TRBJ2-1	.	TRBD2	TRBV4-2	CASSQSLAGGYNEQFF	TGTGCCAGCAGCCAATCGTTAGCGGGGGGTTACAATGAGCAGTTCTTC
TRBJ2-3	.	TRBD2	TRBV3-1/TRBV3-2	CASSQDRGLAGWNTQYF	TGTGCCAGCAGCCAAGATCGGGGACTAGCGGGGTGGAATACGCAGTATTTT
TRBJ2-1	.	.	TRBV6-5	CASSSMHRDEQFF	TGTGCCAGCAGTTCGATGCACAGGGATGAGCAGTTCTTC
TRBJ2-2	.	TRBD1	TRBV5-1	CASSLGPGQGTGELFF	TGCGCCAGCAGCCTAGGACCGGGACAGGGAACCGGGGAGCTGTTTTTT
TRBJ1-5	.	TRBD1	TRBV18	CASSPPGQNSNQPQHF	TGTGCCAGCTCACCACCGGGACAGAATAGCAATCAGCCCCAGCATTTT
TRBJ1-1	.	TRBD1	TRBV9	CASSVGRGQNTEAFF	TGTGCCAGCAGCGTAGGTAGGGGGCAGAACACTGAAGCTTTCTTT
TRBJ2-5	.	.	TRBV9	CASSLQGTGETQYF	TGTGCCAGCAGCCTCCAGGGGACGGGGGAGACCCAGTACTTC
TRBJ1-1	.	TRBD1	TRBV9	CASSGAQTGRTEAFF	TGTGCCAGCAGCGGAGCCCAGACAGGGAGGACTGAAGCTTTCTTT
TRBJ2-2	.	.	TRBV11-2	CASKASGELFF	TGTGCCAGCAAAGCCTCCGGGGAGCTGTTTTTT
TRBJ1-3	.	.	TRBV4-1	CASTTPSGNTIYF	TGCGCCAGCACTACCCCCTCTGGAAACACCATATATTTT
TRBJ2-7	.	.	TRBV5-1	CASSLDAGPSSSYEQYF	TGCGCCAGCAGCTTGGATGCAGGCCCCTCGTCATCCTACGAGCAGTACTTC
TRBJ1-2	.	TRBD1	TRBV15	CATSRDWGTALDYTF	TGTGCCACCAGCAGAGATTGGGGGACAGCCCTTGACTACACCTTC
TRBJ1-3	.	.	TRBV18	CASSPIIGGSGNTIYF	TGTGCCAGCTCACCCATAATAGGCGGTTCCGGAAACACCATATATTTT
TRBJ1-1	.	.	TRBV6-5	CASSPLLENTEAFF	TGTGCCAGCAGTCCTCTCTTAGAGAACACTGAAGCTTTCTTT
TRBJ1-4	.	TRBD1	TRBV7-9	CASSPSGGTNEKLFF	TGTGCCAGCAGCCCGTCAGGGGGCACTAATGAAAAACTGTTTTTT
TRBJ1-6	.	TRBD1	TRBV5-4	CASSSDRGASSPLHF	TGTGCCAGCAGCTCGGACAGGGGAGCCAGTTCACCCCTCCACTTT
TRBJ2-3	.	TRBD1	TRBV19	CASRDRGSDTQYF	TGTGCCAGTAGGGACAGGGGTTCAGATACGCAGTATTTT
TRBJ1-2	.	TRBD1	TRBV5-1	CASSFRRGPDGYTF	TGCGCCAGCAGCTTCAGAAGGGGGCCTGATGGCTACACCTTC
TRBJ2-2	.	.	TRBV5-6	CASSFRMDSIVTGELFF	TGTGCCAGCAGCTTCAGGATGGACAGTATTGTCACCGGGGAGCTGTTTTTT
TRBJ2-3	.	TRBD1	TRBV15	CATSRVGPGQGGDTQYF	TGTGCCACCAGCAGAGTGGGTCCGGGACAGGGGGGGGATACGCAGTATTTT
TRBJ2-7	.	.	TRBV11-3	CASSSSRRDEQYF	TGTGCCAGCAGCTCCTCCCGCCGCGACGAGCAGTACTTC
TRBJ2-2	once	.	TRBV18	CASPIAGELFF	TGTGCCAGCCCTATCGCCGGGGAGCTGTTTTTT
TRBJ2-1	.	TRBD2	TRBV4-2	CASSQEGAGGREQFF	TGTGCCAGCAGCCAAGAAGGAGCGGGGGGTCGCGAGCAGTTCTTC
TRBJ2-7	.	.	TRBV7-8	CASSYRVREQYF	TGTGCCAGCAGCTACAGGGTTCGAGAGCAGTACTTC
TRBJ1-2	.	.	TRBV2	CASTRGLGYGYTF	TGTGCCAGCACACGGGGGTTAGGATATGGCTACACCTTC
TRBJ1-1	.	TRBD1	TRBV19	CATSGQGGTEAFF	TGTGCCACCTCCGGACAGGGGGGGACTGAAGCTTTCTTT
TRBJ1-2	.	.	TRBV6-5	CASSYAGDNGYTF	TGTGCCAGCAGTTACGCAGGGGACAATGGCTACACCTTC
TRBJ2-7	once	.	TRBV19	CASSIDRGEQYF	TGTGCCAGTAGTATAGATCGGGGGGAGCAGTACTTC
TRBJ1-3	.	.	TRBV27	CASSQLGTGGSTIYF	TGTGCCAGCAGTCAGCTCGGGACCGGGGGTAGCACCATATATTTT